These T cell receptor beta chains were read from a single sample in a study of T-cell memory formation after mild COVID-19. TCRdb re-called the 5' RACE reads with MiXCR, one entry per CDR3 protein. This sample yields around 310,000 distinct CDR3 sequences, of which approximately 15% are seen a single time; approximately 20% belongs to the top ten. Sequenced input: PBMCs or a T cell subset sorted from them (not recorded which). The source is a man younger than 30 who had mild COVID-19 (a few samples of this study predate the infection). Cell type and time point are not known. Each CDR3 is given with its conserved first and last residue. The D gene is left open where the match is weak. A clone size is listed for some rows: how often the clone was seen (once, few, many), or a class if it is expanded.

v_call	d_call	clone_size	cdr3_length	j_call	cdr3_aa	cdr3_nt
TRBV18	TRBD2	many	15	TRBJ2-3	CASSPTAGDTDTQYF	TGTGCCAGCTCACCAACAGCGGGGGACACAGATACGCAGTATTTT
TRBV4-1	TRBD1	few	13	TRBJ2-7	CASSYYGTGEQYF	TGCGCCAGCAGCTATTATGGGACAGGCGAGCAGTACTTC
TRBV7-2	TRBD2	few	12	TRBJ2-3	CASSPQRESQYF	TGTGCCAGCAGCCCTCAGCGGGAGTCGCAGTATTTT
TRBV9	-	few	12	TRBJ2-3	CASSEYTDTQYF	TGTGCCAGCAGCGAGTATACAGATACGCAGTATTTT
TRBV24-1	TRBD2	many	18	TRBJ2-3	CATIGNAGRDEDTDTQYF	TGTGCCACCATAGGAAACGCGGGGAGGGATGAGGACACAGATACGCAGTATTTT
TRBV3-1	-	-	15	TRBJ2-3	CASSQDQAITDTQYF	TGTGCCAGCAGCCAAGATCAGGCTATCACAGATACGCAGTATTTT
TRBV5-1	TRBD2	many	16	TRBJ2-3	CASSNPSSGSTDTQYF	TGCGCCAGCAGCAACCCGTCTAGCGGTAGCACAGATACGCAGTATTTT
TRBV5-4	TRBD1	-	13	TRBJ2-7	CASSLKGAYEQYF	TGTGCCAGCAGCTTGAAGGGGGCTTACGAGCAGTACTTC
TRBV11-2	-	few	12	TRBJ2-5	CASSLGVSTQYF	TGTGCCAGCAGCTTGGGAGTTAGCACCCAGTACTTC
TRBV5-6	-	few	14	TRBJ1-4	CASSPAGDGEKLFF	TGTGCCAGCAGCCCCGCGGGGGATGGGGAAAAACTGTTTTTT
TRBV7-9	-	few	17	TRBJ1-1	CASSSSAGLTRGTEAFF	TGTGCCAGCAGCTCATCGGCCGGACTCACCCGGGGCACTGAAGCTTTCTTT
TRBV19	-	few	14	TRBJ1-1	CASSITRTNTEAFF	TGTGCCAGTAGTATAACCAGAACGAACACTGAAGCTTTCTTT
TRBV12-3/TRBV12-4	-	-	16	TRBJ1-1	CASSLGGAIMNTEAFF	TGTGCCAGCAGCCTGGGGGGGGCCATTATGAACACTGAAGCTTTCTTT
TRBV5-5	-	many	14	TRBJ2-5	CASSQGPMQETQYF	TGTGCCAGCAGCCAGGGACCGATGCAAGAGACCCAGTACTTC
TRBV12-3/TRBV12-4	-	-	14	TRBJ1-6	CASSLDGARSPLHF	TGTGCCAGCAGTTTAGATGGGGCTCGATCACCCCTCCACTTT
TRBV4-2	TRBD2	-	17	TRBJ2-3	CASSQVTSGGFKDTQYF	TGTGCCAGCAGCCAAGTGACTAGCGGGGGGTTTAAAGATACGCAGTATTTT
TRBV6-1	-	-	15	TRBJ2-7	CASSEWPGKAYEQYF	TGTGCCAGCAGTGAATGGCCAGGAAAAGCCTACGAGCAGTACTTC
TRBV5-4	-	few	16	TRBJ2-3	CASSLGVMGGTDTQYF	TGTGCCAGCAGCTTGGGAGTGATGGGCGGCACAGATACGCAGTATTTT
TRBV11-2	-	-	15	TRBJ2-5	CASSLGTGAQETQYF	TGTGCCAGCAGCTTAGGGACGGGGGCCCAAGAGACCCAGTACTTC
TRBV11-3	-	-	13	TRBJ1-3	CASSLKTGNTIYF	TGTGCCAGCAGCTTAAAAACTGGAAACACCATATATTTT
TRBV7-2	TRBD2	few	14	TRBJ2-3	CASRRGVLADTQYF	TGTGCCAGCAGGCGGGGGGTGTTGGCAGATACGCAGTATTTT
TRBV4-3	TRBD2	-	17	TRBJ2-1	CASSQGIQLAGWGEQFF	TGCGCCAGCAGCCAAGGTATCCAACTAGCGGGATGGGGTGAGCAGTTCTTC
TRBV12-3/TRBV12-4	-	-	16	TRBJ1-2	CASSSPLGAANYGYTF	TGTGCCAGCAGCTCCCCTCTCGGGGCCGCGAACTATGGCTACACCTTC
TRBV5-1	-	many	14	TRBJ2-4	CASSLTEAKNIQYF	TGCGCCAGCAGCTTGACGGAAGCCAAAAACATTCAGTACTTC
TRBV11-2	-	-	15	TRBJ2-6	CASSPLNTGANVLTF	TGTGCCAGCAGCCCGCTGAACACTGGGGCCAACGTCCTGACTTTC
TRBV12-3/TRBV12-4	-	-	16	TRBJ2-1	CASSFSARPLYNEQFF	TGTGCCAGCAGTTTCTCGGCGAGGCCCCTCTACAATGAGCAGTTCTTC
TRBV9	-	few	14	TRBJ2-5	CASSSRTVRGTQYF	TGTGCCAGCAGCTCCCGGACCGTCCGTGGGACCCAGTACTTC